This T cell receptor (beta chain) was sequenced for a study of control samples from healthy donors and cancer patients. From germline, CDR1 is MNHEY and CDR2 SVGAGI. V lost 6 bases to trimming and J lost 6 bases; unmatched junction nucleotides: 5. The CDR3 is 12 residues long. The method was immunoSEQ multiplex PCR; TCRdb's version includes in-frame clones alone and lacks a portion of them. This sample carries over 75,000 clones, around 80% of them seen once, and the ten largest clones take roughly 2%. The source is a man between 60 and 75 years old in good health. Sample: blood. The V gene is TRBV6-5, the J gene TRBJ2-7; 7 bases are shared with TRBD1. Here the CDR3 DNA reads TGTGCCAGCAGCCGACAGGGTTCCGAGCAGTACTTC. Translation: CASSRQGSEQYF.